These T cell receptor beta chains were read from a single sample in a study of cytomegalovirus exposure and HLA in healthy donors. Clones were sequenced by immunoSEQ multiplex PCR, and TCRdb holds only the in-frame ones, with some missing. This sample has under 250,000 clones, with around 80% found just once. The sequenced sample was PBMCs. These TCRs come from a woman aged 55-70 years in good health and CMV-seropositive. Each CDR3 is given with its conserved first and last residue. The order of the fields is V gene, D gene, J gene, clone size, CDR3 protein, CDR3 DNA. D genes are given only for firm matches. Not every row has a clone size; where given, it reads once, few, many or a size class.

v_gene: TRBV9; d_gene: NA; j_gene: TRBJ2-1; abundance: NA; CDR3aa: CASSPSLSYNEQFF; CDR3nt: TGTGCCAGCAGCCCTAGCCTCTCCTACAATGAGCAGTTCTTC
v_gene: TRBV20-1; d_gene: NA; j_gene: TRBJ1-1; abundance: NA; CDR3aa: CSARQNTEAFF; CDR3nt: TGCAGTGCTCGACAGAACACTGAAGCTTTCTTT
v_gene: TRBV10-1; d_gene: NA; j_gene: TRBJ2-2; abundance: NA; CDR3aa: CASSEQYTGELFF; CDR3nt: TGCGCCAGCAGTGAGCAGTACACCGGGGAGCTGTTTTTT
v_gene: TRBV11-2; d_gene: NA; j_gene: TRBJ1-2; abundance: NA; CDR3aa: CASSLEAEPLYGYTF; CDR3nt: TGTGCCAGCAGCTTAGAAGCGGAGCCGCTCTATGGCTACACCTTC
v_gene: TRBV4-1; d_gene: NA; j_gene: TRBJ2-3; abundance: NA; CDR3aa: CASSHLDGGTDTQYF; CDR3nt: TGCGCCAGCAGCCACCTTGACGGAGGCACAGATACGCAGTATTTT
v_gene: TRBV7-6; d_gene: NA; j_gene: TRBJ2-3; abundance: NA; CDR3aa: CASSLSADTQYF; CDR3nt: TGTGCCAGCAGCTTGTCCGCGGATACGCAGTATTTT
v_gene: TRBV4-2; d_gene: TRBD1; j_gene: TRBJ2-7; abundance: once; CDR3aa: CASSQRTGGSYEQYF; CDR3nt: TGTGCCAGCAGCCAAAGGACAGGGGGATCCTACGAGCAGTACTTC
v_gene: TRBV29-1; d_gene: NA; j_gene: TRBJ2-5; abundance: NA; CDR3aa: CSVGQRQETQYF; CDR3nt: TGCAGCGTTGGGCAGCGCCAAGAGACCCAGTACTTC
v_gene: TRBV2; d_gene: TRBD1; j_gene: TRBJ1-5; abundance: NA; CDR3aa: CASSGPGGGQPQHF; CDR3nt: TGTGCCAGCAGCGGTCCAGGGGGCGGGCAGCCCCAGCATTTT
v_gene: TRBV11-3; d_gene: NA; j_gene: TRBJ2-1; abundance: NA; CDR3aa: CASSPYGSYNEQFF; CDR3nt: TGTGCCAGCAGCCCGTACGGCTCCTACAATGAGCAGTTCTTC
v_gene: TRBV14; d_gene: TRBD1; j_gene: TRBJ1-2; abundance: NA; CDR3aa: CASSQDRGGYGYTF; CDR3nt: TGTGCCAGCAGCCAGGACAGGGGAGGCTATGGCTACACCTTC
v_gene: TRBV11-2; d_gene: NA; j_gene: TRBJ2-7; abundance: few; CDR3aa: CASSLYEQYF; CDR3nt: TGTGCCAGCAGCCTCTACGAGCAGTACTTC
v_gene: TRBV7-3; d_gene: TRBD1; j_gene: TRBJ1-2; abundance: NA; CDR3aa: CASSLEPLTGGLYGYTF; CDR3nt: TGTGCCAGCAGCTTAGAACCCCTCACAGGGGGCTTGTATGGCTACACCTTC
v_gene: TRBV19; d_gene: NA; j_gene: TRBJ2-1; abundance: NA; CDR3aa: CASSIQGRSYNEQFF; CDR3nt: TGTGCCAGTAGTATTCAGGGGAGATCCTACAATGAGCAGTTCTTC
v_gene: TRBV5-5; d_gene: NA; j_gene: TRBJ2-7; abundance: NA; CDR3aa: CASSLGSESYEQYF; CDR3nt: TGTGCCAGCAGCTTGGGGTCAGAATCCTACGAGCAGTACTTC
v_gene: TRBV10-3; d_gene: NA; j_gene: TRBJ1-6; abundance: NA; CDR3aa: CAISESGRGGHF; CDR3nt: TGTGCCATCAGTGAGTCGGGTAGAGGAGGCCACTTT
v_gene: TRBV7-8; d_gene: TRBD2; j_gene: TRBJ2-3; abundance: NA; CDR3aa: CASSFGLAADTQYF; CDR3nt: TGTGCCAGCAGCTTTGGACTAGCGGCAGATACGCAGTATTTT
v_gene: TRBV5-6; d_gene: NA; j_gene: TRBJ2-7; abundance: NA; CDR3aa: CASSSLYEQYF; CDR3nt: TGTGCCAGCAGCTCCCTCTACGAGCAGTACTTC
v_gene: TRBV7-9; d_gene: NA; j_gene: TRBJ1-1; abundance: NA; CDR3aa: CSSSYSGFNTEAFF; CDR3nt: TGTTCCAGCAGCTACAGCGGCTTTAACACTGAAGCTTTCTTT
v_gene: TRBV7-8; d_gene: NA; j_gene: TRBJ2-5; abundance: NA; CDR3aa: CASSLGPTTTETQYF; CDR3nt: TGTGCCAGCAGCTTAGGCCCTACTACAACGGAGACCCAGTACTTC
v_gene: TRBV5-1; d_gene: NA; j_gene: TRBJ1-1; abundance: NA; CDR3aa: CASSLEAGRFVTFF; CDR3nt: TGCGCCAGCAGCTTGGAGGCGGGTCGGTTCGTGACTTTCTTT
v_gene: TRBV29-1; d_gene: TRBD1; j_gene: TRBJ2-1; abundance: NA; CDR3aa: CSVESQGFLQFF; CDR3nt: TGCAGCGTTGAATCACAGGGGTTCCTGCAGTTCTTC
v_gene: TRBV6-1; d_gene: NA; j_gene: TRBJ2-7; abundance: NA; CDR3aa: CASMQSPGLLCEQYF; CDR3nt: TGTGCCAGCATGCAGTCTCCGGGACTCCTCTGCGAGCAGTACTTC